This T cell receptor (beta chain) comes out of a study of blood T cells in healthy people across ages. Study results and caveats: TCR beta diversity correlated strongly with naive T cell percentage.

Note on this clonotype: No antigen is known for it.

With a J-beta primer mix and a sample-barcoded 5' primer, a second PCR ran about 7 to 12 cycles. TCRdb redid the calling of the 5' RACE reads with MiXCR, one entry per CDR3 protein. This table has fewer than 600,000 distinct CDR3 sequences, about 27% appearing once. A further study also used this sample, focusing on T cells of mothers and their children. That report notes: Using roughly 1.4 ug per 15 ul, all extracted RNA underwent cDNA synthesis. For each mother, over 9 million TCR beta CDR3 reads were obtained, and for each child, about 3 million.

This TCR came from a boy between 2 and 10 years old in good health. Sequenced: blood.

The CDR3 sequence is CASGLPFLAGSYNEQFF. DNA for the CDR3: TGTGCTAGTGGTCTCCCGTTTCTAGCGGGTTCCTACAATGAGCAGTTCTTC. The J gene is TRBJ2-1, the V gene TRBV12-5; 8 nucleotides agree with TRBD2. From germline, CDR1 is LGHNT and CDR2 FRNRAP. The V gene end was trimmed by 5 bases and the J gene end by 1 base; junction bases not matched to a gene: 10. This CDR3 contains 17 residues.